This T cell receptor beta chain came from a study of blood T cell repertoires in COVID-19. V lost 5 bases to trimming and J lost 3 bases; unmatched junction nucleotides: 5. CDR3 size: 14 residues. Germline V gene data show CDR1 as LGHNT and CDR2 as FRNRAP. In the original processing: Reference gene primer amplification gave estimated nucleated cell counts. Only in-frame clones appear in the TCRdb table, and some are missing; sequencing was by immunoSEQ multiplex PCR. V and J calls and clone size are given by that table; D and trimming were obtained from the DNA. The data show 200,000 to 300,000 clones, with just under 85% seen just once and under 2% held by the top ten.

V usage is TRBV12-5 and J usage is TRBJ2-5; 8 bases match TRBD1. The receptor was derived from a woman over 75 with acute or convalescent COVID-19. Sequenced: peripheral blood. This CDR3 reads CASGPGQGKETQYF. The CDR3 DNA sequence: TGTGCTAGTGGTCCCGGACAGGGTAAAGAGACCCAGTACTTC.